Listed below are T cell receptor beta chains from one sample, sequenced in a study of shared clonotypes between healthy human individuals. Sequencing was performed with immunoSEQ multiplex PCR; in TCRdb, only in-frame clones are kept and a portion is missing. In the table there are hundreds of thousands of clones, 60% to 75% of which are singletons. What was sequenced was memory CD4+ T cells sorted from blood. The source is a woman aged 25 to 45 in good health. The CDR3 runs from the conserved cysteine through the conserved F or W. Clone size is shown for a subset of rows, as once, few, many or a class of expanded clone.

J gene: TRBJ1-5; clone size: -; V gene: TRBV4-1; CDR3 protein: CAFREGHQPQHF
J gene: TRBJ2-1; clone size: -; V gene: TRBV7-6; CDR3 protein: CASSLEGQGLAGPNNEQFF
J gene: TRBJ2-7; clone size: -; V gene: TRBV7-9; CDR3 protein: CASSLVGQEQYF
J gene: TRBJ1-4; clone size: -; V gene: TRBV7-2; CDR3 protein: CASSLVGGLDEKLFF
J gene: TRBJ2-1; clone size: -; V gene: TRBV6-5; CDR3 protein: CASSYRTSGGGEQFF
J gene: TRBJ2-3; clone size: -; V gene: TRBV5-1; CDR3 protein: CASSFGTPRMDTQYF
J gene: TRBJ2-3; clone size: -; V gene: TRBV5-6; CDR3 protein: CASSSDSGRVTDTQYF
J gene: TRBJ2-1; clone size: -; V gene: TRBV29-1; CDR3 protein: CSASAGKPTYNEQFF
J gene: TRBJ2-1; clone size: -; V gene: TRBV28; CDR3 protein: CASSQHLAYEQFF
J gene: TRBJ2-5; clone size: few; V gene: TRBV9; CDR3 protein: CASSAGTSGRQETQYF
J gene: TRBJ2-1; clone size: -; V gene: TRBV7-2; CDR3 protein: CASSLWGSNEQFF
J gene: TRBJ2-3; clone size: -; V gene: TRBV7-9; CDR3 protein: CASSLGAGTDTQYF
J gene: TRBJ2-5; clone size: -; V gene: TRBV30; CDR3 protein: CAWSPTGRETQYF
J gene: TRBJ2-5; clone size: once; V gene: TRBV1; CDR3 protein: CTSSRDTMGPNPSLAETQYF
J gene: TRBJ2-7; clone size: -; V gene: TRBV28; CDR3 protein: CASSSPGRGYEQYF
J gene: TRBJ1-4; clone size: -; V gene: TRBV29-1; CDR3 protein: CSVETLTGAEEKLFF
J gene: TRBJ1-5; clone size: -; V gene: TRBV19; CDR3 protein: CASTSQAFQPQHF
J gene: TRBJ1-5; clone size: -; V gene: TRBV2; CDR3 protein: CASRSWTGNNQPQHF
J gene: TRBJ1-5; clone size: -; V gene: TRBV18; CDR3 protein: CASSELGNQPQHF
J gene: TRBJ2-7; clone size: -; V gene: TRBV28; CDR3 protein: CASSSYPLRTGSYEQYF
J gene: TRBJ1-3; clone size: -; V gene: TRBV28; CDR3 protein: CASSLGDIFSGNTIYF
J gene: TRBJ1-4; clone size: -; V gene: TRBV5-4; CDR3 protein: CASSLVGQRQKLFF
J gene: TRBJ1-2; clone size: -; V gene: TRBV10-3; CDR3 protein: CAISGQLNYGYTF
J gene: TRBJ1-2; clone size: -; V gene: TRBV5-1; CDR3 protein: CASSGGQEGSGYTF
J gene: TRBJ2-1; clone size: -; V gene: TRBV2; CDR3 protein: CARERGGTSLGEQFF
J gene: TRBJ2-4; clone size: few; V gene: TRBV13; CDR3 protein: CASSLRGLIAKNIQYF
J gene: TRBJ2-1; clone size: -; V gene: TRBV4-1; CDR3 protein: CASSQAFPGPASYNEQFF
J gene: TRBJ2-1; clone size: -; V gene: TRBV25-1; CDR3 protein: CASSDSGDRYNEQFF
J gene: TRBJ2-7; clone size: -; V gene: TRBV6-6; CDR3 protein: CASSYNIGPEQYF
J gene: TRBJ2-7; clone size: once; V gene: TRBV19; CDR3 protein: CATATGTGSYEQYF
J gene: TRBJ2-7; clone size: -; V gene: TRBV28; CDR3 protein: CASTPSSDPYEQYF
J gene: TRBJ1-2; clone size: -; V gene: TRBV5-4; CDR3 protein: CASSFRDRGNYGYTF
J gene: TRBJ1-1; clone size: -; V gene: TRBV30; CDR3 protein: CAWSLDRVNTEAFF
J gene: TRBJ1-1; clone size: -; V gene: TRBV4-1; CDR3 protein: CASTPQWADPWNTEAFF
J gene: TRBJ2-3; clone size: -; V gene: TRBV2; CDR3 protein: CASSGQGRTDTQYF
J gene: TRBJ1-5; clone size: -; V gene: TRBV28; CDR3 protein: CASSPQGLGNDQPQHF
J gene: TRBJ2-7; clone size: -; V gene: TRBV28; CDR3 protein: CASSVTTYEQYF
J gene: TRBJ2-3; clone size: -; V gene: TRBV25-1; CDR3 protein: CASRGVTLRGGTDTQYF
J gene: TRBJ2-7; clone size: -; V gene: TRBV19; CDR3 protein: CASRDRGNEQYF
J gene: TRBJ2-7; clone size: -; V gene: TRBV5-6; CDR3 protein: CASSSPRPPYEQYF
J gene: TRBJ2-7; clone size: -; V gene: TRBV7-9; CDR3 protein: CASSLGSTDTSYEQYF
J gene: TRBJ1-3; clone size: -; V gene: TRBV6-1; CDR3 protein: CASSGGEGPGNTIYF
J gene: TRBJ2-2; clone size: many; V gene: TRBV2; CDR3 protein: CASSEWLKNTGELFF
J gene: TRBJ2-7; clone size: -; V gene: TRBV11-2; CDR3 protein: CASRPLGGRGRYREQYF
J gene: TRBJ2-7; clone size: few; V gene: TRBV5-5; CDR3 protein: CASSRTGHNYEQYF
J gene: TRBJ1-2; clone size: once; V gene: TRBV7-9; CDR3 protein: CASSREGTNYGYTF
J gene: TRBJ1-2; clone size: -; V gene: TRBV29-1; CDR3 protein: CSVDVQQIYGYTF
J gene: TRBJ1-1; clone size: once; V gene: TRBV4-1; CDR3 protein: CASSPSGDLGTEAFF
J gene: TRBJ1-2; clone size: -; V gene: TRBV7-2; CDR3 protein: CASSRNTGDQAGYTF